These T cell receptor beta chains were read from a single sample in a study of blood T cell repertoires in COVID-19. Sequenced by immunoSEQ multiplex PCR; TCRdb stores in-frame clones only, minus some. The sample lists tens of thousands of clones, around 80% occurring once. The sample consisted of peripheral blood. The receptor set was obtained from a man aged 60 to 69 with acute or convalescent COVID-19. The CDR3 runs from the conserved cysteine through the conserved F or W. A D gene is named only where the DNA matches it firmly. The size field is filled for only some rows; it gives once, few, many or a size class.

clone size,D gene,J gene,CDR3 length,V gene,CDR3 DNA,CDR3 protein
-,-,TRBJ2-3,14,TRBV19,TGTGCCAGTAGGGTTTGGGGGGAGACAGATACGCAGTATTTT,CASRVWGETDTQYF
-,-,TRBJ1-5,15,TRBV19,TGTGCCAGTAGTACACGAGGGTTTGGCAATCAGCCCCAGCATTTT,CASSTRGFGNQPQHF
once,-,TRBJ1-5,16,TRBV7-2,TGTGCCAGCAGCTTAGGTCGGCAGGCCCGCAATCAGCCCCAGCATTTT,CASSLGRQARNQPQHF
-,-,TRBJ2-1,16,TRBV1,TGCACCAGCAGGCCTAGCGGGGGGGAAACCTACAATGAGCAGTTCTTC,CTSRPSGGETYNEQFF
-,TRBD2,TRBJ2-3,15,TRBV27,TGTGCCAGCAGTTTCAGCGGGGGCCTCACAGATACGCAGTATTTT,CASSFSGGLTDTQYF
-,-,TRBJ1-4,15,TRBV28,TGTGCCAGCAGTTTCTCCCCAGGGGTAGGGGAAAAACTGTTTTTT,CASSFSPGVGEKLFF
-,-,TRBJ2-5,13,TRBV4-3,TGCGCCAGCAGCCAAGACAGGGGAGAGACCCAGTACTTC,CASSQDRGETQYF
-,-,TRBJ2-7,13,TRBV12-3/TRBV12-4,TGTGCCAGCAGCTTGAGACTAGTCCACGAGCAGTACTTC,CASSLRLVHEQYF
many,-,TRBJ2-7,16,TRBV5-5,TGTGCCAGCAGCTTGCTCGTGACAGGCGCGTCCTACGAGCAGTACTTC,CASSLLVTGASYEQYF
-,-,TRBJ2-3,15,TRBV6-2/TRBV6-3,TGTGCCAGCAGTTCCGGGCGGGTCTACACAGATACGCAGTATTTT,CASSSGRVYTDTQYF
-,TRBD2,TRBJ2-3,18,TRBV27,TGTGCCAGCAGTTTATTCGGGACTAGCGGGGGGTCCTTGATTACGCAGTATTTT,CASSLFGTSGGSLITQYF
-,-,TRBJ2-3,14,TRBV2,TGTGCCAGCGGAGCGACTGTTAGCACAGATACGCAGTATTTT,CASGATVSTDTQYF
-,-,TRBJ1-2,14,TRBV7-9,TGTGCCAGCAGCTTAGGTGTGAGAGATTATGGCTACACCTTC,CASSLGVRDYGYTF
-,TRBD1,TRBJ2-1,16,TRBV11-2,TGTGCCAGCAGAATTTCCGGGACAGGGCTCTACAATGAGCAGTTCTTC,CASRISGTGLYNEQFF
-,-,TRBJ2-3,14,TRBV5-1,TGCGCCAGCAGCGGGCCTCAGGGCTCAGATACGCAGTATTTT,CASSGPQGSDTQYF
once,TRBD1,TRBJ1-2,16,TRBV4-1,TGCGCCAGCAGCCAATCACCGGGACAGGCTAACTATGGCTACACCTTC,CASSQSPGQANYGYTF
-,TRBD1,TRBJ1-5,16,TRBV19,TGTGCCAGTAGCCCACCGGGGACAGGGGGCAATCAGCCCCAGCATTTT,CASSPPGTGGNQPQHF
-,-,TRBJ1-4,15,TRBV7-9,TGTGCCAGCAGCACCGGGGGGACAACTAATGAAAAACTGTTTTTT,CASSTGGTTNEKLFF
-,-,TRBJ2-3,15,TRBV28,TGTGCCAGCAGCTCCCGGGCTAGCGGCACAGATACGCAGTATTTT,CASSSRASGTDTQYF
-,TRBD1,TRBJ1-1,16,TRBV4-3,TGCGCCAGCAGCCAACTACTAGGGGGCTTGAACACTGAAGCTTTCTTT,CASSQLLGGLNTEAFF
once,TRBD1,TRBJ1-2,14,TRBV30,TGTGCCTGGAGGGCCAGGGGGCTTAACTATGGCTACACCTTC,CAWRARGLNYGYTF
-,-,TRBJ1-3,14,TRBV7-2,TGTGCCAGCAGCTCGGACAGCTCTGGAAACACCATATATTTT,CASSSDSSGNTIYF
few,TRBD1,TRBJ1-1,16,TRBV15,TGTGCCACCAGCAGAGGGACAGGGGGATACGACACTGAAGCTTTCTTT,CATSRGTGGYDTEAFF
once,TRBD1,TRBJ1-3,17,TRBV2,TGTGCCAGCAGCCCTTGGACAGGGGATGCCTCTGGAAACACCATATATTTT,CASSPWTGDASGNTIYF
-,-,TRBJ2-2,16,TRBV11-2,TGTGCCAGCAGTAGGGGGTACGGGCCGAACACCGGGGAGCTGTTTTTT,CASSRGYGPNTGELFF
-,TRBD1,TRBJ1-3,15,TRBV11-2,TGTGCCAGCAGCTCCGGGGACAGGGCTGGAAACACCATATATTTT,CASSSGDRAGNTIYF
-,TRBD1,TRBJ2-1,17,TRBV5-1,TGCGCCAGCAGCGCCAGGCAGGGGGCGAAAACCTACAATGAGCAGTTCTTC,CASSARQGAKTYNEQFF
-,-,TRBJ1-4,15,TRBV18,TGTGCCAGCTCACCCCGACAGGCCGAGAATGAAAAACTGTTTTTT,CASSPRQAENEKLFF
-,TRBD2,TRBJ2-3,16,TRBV7-9,TGTGCCAGCAGCTCGGGACTAGCGGGGGGCGGGGATACGCAGTATTTT,CASSSGLAGGGDTQYF
few,-,TRBJ1-5,14,TRBV2,TGTGCCAGCAGTGAAGTGGGGCTGGGTCAGCCCCAGCATTTT,CASSEVGLGQPQHF
-,TRBD2,TRBJ2-5,14,TRBV5-8,TGTGCCAGCAGCCGGGGGGGGCTGGGGGAGACCCAGTACTTC,CASSRGGLGETQYF
-,-,TRBJ2-5,13,TRBV7-9,TGTGCCATCGGATCAGGGTCTCAAGAGACCCAGTACTTC,CAIGSGSQETQYF
once,-,TRBJ1-6,13,TRBV28,TGTGCCAGCAGTAATAGGGGGAATTCACCCCTCCACTTT,CASSNRGNSPLHF
few,-,TRBJ1-6,15,TRBV7-8,TGTGCCAGCAGCTTAGGCAACAGGGCATATTCACCCCTCCACTTT,CASSLGNRAYSPLHF
few,TRBD1,TRBJ1-1,16,TRBV18,TGTGCCAGCTCACTCACGGGACAGGGGGCGCAGACTGAAGCTTTCTTT,CASSLTGQGAQTEAFF
-,-,TRBJ2-3,15,TRBV2,TGTGCCAGCAGTGAAAGTCTGGTGCGGGCAGATACGCAGTATTTT,CASSESLVRADTQYF
-,-,TRBJ1-1,11,TRBV20-1,TGCAGTGCTAGAGGGCAGAGGGAAGCTTTCTTT,CSARGQREAFF
-,TRBD2,TRBJ2-1,17,TRBV19,TGTGCCAGTAGTATAGCTAATAGCGGGGGGGCCCCTAGGGAGCAGTTCTTC,CASSIANSGGAPREQFF
-,-,TRBJ2-2,16,TRBV19,TGTGCCAGCCAGACTTTGGGGGGTAAGAACACCGGGGAGCTGTTTTTT,CASQTLGGKNTGELFF
-,-,TRBJ1-1,16,TRBV19,TGTGCCAGTAGCCGACAATTGGCAGGGATCGTAACTGAAGCTTTCTTT,CASSRQLAGIVTEAFF
-,-,TRBJ1-5,13,TRBV30,TGTGCCTGGAGTGGGGGGGACAATCAGCCCCAGCATTTT,CAWSGGDNQPQHF
-,-,TRBJ2-3,13,TRBV10-2,TGCGCCAGCAGGGAAACAGGGACAGATACGCAGTATTTT,CASRETGTDTQYF
few,-,TRBJ2-7,15,TRBV9,TGTGCCAGCAGCGTAGGGGCTAGCGCGGCCTACGAGCAGTACTTC,CASSVGASAAYEQYF
once,TRBD1,TRBJ2-2,18,TRBV5-1,TGCGCCAGCAGCTTGGGGGACAGGGGGCGATGGAACACCGGGGAGCTGTTTTTT,CASSLGDRGRWNTGELFF
-,-,TRBJ2-3,16,TRBV24-1,TGTGCCACCAGTGATTTCGCCGGGGGAGGAACAGATACGCAGTATTTT,CATSDFAGGGTDTQYF
-,-,TRBJ1-1,13,TRBV7-2,TGTGCCAGCAGCTTGGCCCTGAACACTGAAGCTTTCTTT,CASSLALNTEAFF
-,-,TRBJ1-3,16,TRBV7-6,TGTGCCAGCAGCTTCGACAGTGGGAGGCCTGGAAACACCATATATTTT,CASSFDSGRPGNTIYF
-,-,TRBJ2-7,14,TRBV7-9,TGTGCCAGCAGCTTCGGACAGCCCTCCTACGAGCAGTACTTC,CASSFGQPSYEQYF
-,TRBD1,TRBJ1-4,14,TRBV7-2,TGTGCCAGCAGCTTACGTAACAGGGGGGAAAAACTGTTTTTT,CASSLRNRGEKLFF
-,-,TRBJ2-1,16,TRBV5-1,TGCGCCAGCAGCTTGGCCCTGGACTGGACTAACAATGAGCAGTTCTTC,CASSLALDWTNNEQFF